This T cell receptor beta chain originates from a study of cytomegalovirus exposure and HLA in healthy donors. In the study overall: The 130 or so validation repertoires were reported in a later analysis to have been generated on the same platform as the 666 first-cohort repertoires.

The data were produced by immunoSEQ multiplex PCR, yet TCRdb's version contains in-frame clones alone and is incomplete. The sample contains 250,000 to 300,000 clones, 90% of which appear only once. The receptor comes from a woman younger than 30 in good health and CMV-seronegative. Sequenced material: PBMCs.

Here the CDR3 reads CASSDTGNYGYTF. CDR3 DNA sequence: TGTGCCAGCAGTGACACGGGAAACTATGGCTACACCTTC. The J gene is TRBJ1-2, the V gene TRBV2; D is ambiguous. This CDR3 is 13 amino acids long. The germline V gene has CDR1 SNHLY and CDR2 FYNNEI. Trimming removed 3 bases at V and 2 bases at J, with 7 bases between.